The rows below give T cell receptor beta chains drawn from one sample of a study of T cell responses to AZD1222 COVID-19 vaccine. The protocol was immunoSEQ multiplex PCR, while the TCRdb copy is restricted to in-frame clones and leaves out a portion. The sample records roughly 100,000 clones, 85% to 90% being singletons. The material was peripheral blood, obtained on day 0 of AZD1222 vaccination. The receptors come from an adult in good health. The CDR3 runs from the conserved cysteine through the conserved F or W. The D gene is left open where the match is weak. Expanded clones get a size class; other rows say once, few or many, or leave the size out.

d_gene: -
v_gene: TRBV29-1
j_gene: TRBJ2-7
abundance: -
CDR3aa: CSGQQGPYEQYF
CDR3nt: TGCAGCGGGCAACAGGGCCCCTACGAGCAGTACTTC

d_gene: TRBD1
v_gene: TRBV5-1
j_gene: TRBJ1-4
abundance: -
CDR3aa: CASSLRDRVSEKLFF
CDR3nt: TGCGCCAGCAGCTTGAGGGACAGGGTATCTGAAAAACTGTTTTTT

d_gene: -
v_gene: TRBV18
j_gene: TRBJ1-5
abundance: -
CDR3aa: CASSPQGNQPQHF
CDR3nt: TGTGCCAGCTCACCTCAGGGGAATCAGCCCCAGCATTTT

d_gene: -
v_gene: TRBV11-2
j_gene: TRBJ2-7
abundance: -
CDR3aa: CASSLEAATGPYEQYF
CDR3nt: TGTGCCAGCAGCTTAGAAGCCGCGACGGGGCCCTACGAGCAGTACTTC

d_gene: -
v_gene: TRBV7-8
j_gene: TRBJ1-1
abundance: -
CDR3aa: CASSFGGEPEAFF
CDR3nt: TGTGCCAGCAGCTTTGGGGGGGAACCTGAAGCTTTCTTT

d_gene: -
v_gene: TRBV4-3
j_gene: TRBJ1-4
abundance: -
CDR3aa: CASSQDPADNEKLFF
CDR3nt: TGCGCCAGCAGCCAAGATCCGGCAGATAATGAAAAACTGTTTTTT

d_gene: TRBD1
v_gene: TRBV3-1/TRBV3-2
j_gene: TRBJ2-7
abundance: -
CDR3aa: CASSQVDRVDEQYF
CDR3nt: TGTGCCAGCAGCCAAGTGGACAGGGTGGACGAGCAGTACTTC

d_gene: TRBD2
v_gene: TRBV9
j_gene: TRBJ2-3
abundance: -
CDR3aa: CASSDQISGGAPDTQYF
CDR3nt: TGTGCCAGCAGCGACCAAATCAGCGGGGGGGCCCCAGATACGCAGTATTTT

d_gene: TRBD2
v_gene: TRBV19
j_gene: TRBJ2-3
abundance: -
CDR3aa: CASSIWPSGGAGDTQYF
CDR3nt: TGTGCCAGTAGTATATGGCCTAGCGGGGGGGCTGGAGATACGCAGTATTTT

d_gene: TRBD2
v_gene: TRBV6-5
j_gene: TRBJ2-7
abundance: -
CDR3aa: CASRGGLPGSYEQYF
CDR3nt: TGTGCCAGCAGGGGGGGACTACCCGGCTCCTACGAGCAGTACTTC

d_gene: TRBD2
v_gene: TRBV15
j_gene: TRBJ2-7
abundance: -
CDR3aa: CATSRPASGENYEQYF
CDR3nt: TGTGCCACCAGCAGACCCGCTAGCGGGGAAAACTACGAGCAGTACTTC

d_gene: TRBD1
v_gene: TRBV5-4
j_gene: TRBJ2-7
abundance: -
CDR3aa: CASSTRQGSYEQYF
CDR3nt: TGTGCCAGCAGCACCCGACAGGGATCCTACGAGCAGTACTTC

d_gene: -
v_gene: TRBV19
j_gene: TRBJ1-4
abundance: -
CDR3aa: CASSMQPRSDEKLFF
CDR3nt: TGTGCCAGTAGTATGCAGCCCCGTTCGGATGAAAAACTGTTTTTT

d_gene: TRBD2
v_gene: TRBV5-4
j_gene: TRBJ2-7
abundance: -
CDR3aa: CASSKAGSDYEQYF
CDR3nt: TGTGCCAGCAGTAAAGCGGGGTCTGACTACGAGCAGTACTTC

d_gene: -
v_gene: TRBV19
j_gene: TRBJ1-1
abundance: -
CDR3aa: CASSTMIAGNTEAFF
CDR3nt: TGTGCCAGTAGTACCATGATAGCTGGGAACACTGAAGCTTTCTTT

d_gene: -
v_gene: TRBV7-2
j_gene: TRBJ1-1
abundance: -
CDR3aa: CASSLLSEAFF
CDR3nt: TGTGCCAGCAGCTTACTTTCTGAAGCTTTCTTT

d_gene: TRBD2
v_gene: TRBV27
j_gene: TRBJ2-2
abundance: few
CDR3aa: CASSSGTSGGALWLGELFF
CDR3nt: TGTGCCAGCAGTTCAGGGACTAGCGGGGGGGCCTTGTGGCTAGGGGAGCTGTTTTTT

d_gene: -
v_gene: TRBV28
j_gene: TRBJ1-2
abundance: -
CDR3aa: CASTVQSGKTPYGYTF
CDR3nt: TGTGCCAGCACCGTTCAAAGTGGCAAAACACCCTATGGCTACACCTTC

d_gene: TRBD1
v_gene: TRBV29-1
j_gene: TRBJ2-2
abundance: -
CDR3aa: CSARDRGLGELFF
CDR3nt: TGCAGCGCCAGGGACAGGGGGCTCGGGGAGCTGTTTTTT

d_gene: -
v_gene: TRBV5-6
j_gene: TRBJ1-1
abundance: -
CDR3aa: CASSLSGGISEAFF
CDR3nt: TGTGCCAGCAGCTTGAGTGGGGGAATTAGTGAAGCTTTCTTT

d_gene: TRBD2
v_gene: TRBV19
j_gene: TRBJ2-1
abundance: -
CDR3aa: CASSEREIFYNEQFF
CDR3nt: TGTGCCAGTAGTGAGCGGGAGATTTTCTACAATGAGCAGTTCTTC

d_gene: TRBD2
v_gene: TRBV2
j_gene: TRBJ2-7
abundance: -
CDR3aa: CASQLAGGLSSYEQYF
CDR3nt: TGTGCCAGCCAACTAGCGGGGGGACTGAGCTCCTACGAGCAGTACTTC

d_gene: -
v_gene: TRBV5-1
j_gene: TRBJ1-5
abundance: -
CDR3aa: CASSLARFGRTNVNSNQPQHF
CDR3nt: TGCGCCAGCAGCTTGGCCCGATTCGGCCGGACTAATGTCAATAGCAATCAGCCCCAGCATTTT

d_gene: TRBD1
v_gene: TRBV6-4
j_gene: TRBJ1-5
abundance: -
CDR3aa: CASSGGTGSSGGNQPQHF
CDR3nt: TGTGCCAGCAGTGGGGGGACAGGTTCTAGTGGGGGCAATCAGCCCCAGCATTTT

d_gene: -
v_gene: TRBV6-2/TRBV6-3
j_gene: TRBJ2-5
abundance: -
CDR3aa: CASSYAAQETQYF
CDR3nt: TGTGCCAGCAGTTACGCGGCTCAAGAGACCCAGTACTTC

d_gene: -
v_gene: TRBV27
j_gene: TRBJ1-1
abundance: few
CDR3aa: CASSLLRGGVNTEAFF
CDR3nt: TGTGCCAGCAGTTTACTGAGGGGCGGGGTGAACACTGAAGCTTTCTTT

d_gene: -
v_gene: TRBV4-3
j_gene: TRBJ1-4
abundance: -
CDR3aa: CASSPQGSGEKLFF
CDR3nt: TGCGCCAGCAGCCCGCAGGGGAGCGGTGAAAAACTGTTTTTT

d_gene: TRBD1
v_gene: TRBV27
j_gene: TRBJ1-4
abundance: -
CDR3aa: CASSFTRDRDEKLFF
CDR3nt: TGTGCCAGCAGTTTTACCCGGGACAGGGATGAAAAACTGTTTTTT

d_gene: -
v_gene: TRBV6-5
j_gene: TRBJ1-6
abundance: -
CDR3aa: CANIGGKDHNSPLHF
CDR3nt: TGTGCCAACATAGGGGGAAAGGATCATAATTCACCCCTCCACTTT

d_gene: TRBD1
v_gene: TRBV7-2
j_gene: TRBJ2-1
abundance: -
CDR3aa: CASSQQGRGIGEQFF
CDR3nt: TGTGCCAGCAGCCAACAGGGGAGAGGAATAGGTGAGCAGTTCTTC

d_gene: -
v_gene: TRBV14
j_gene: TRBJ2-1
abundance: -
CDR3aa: CASSPLGATGYNEQFF
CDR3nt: TGTGCCAGCAGTCCTTTAGGGGCGACGGGATACAATGAGCAGTTCTTC

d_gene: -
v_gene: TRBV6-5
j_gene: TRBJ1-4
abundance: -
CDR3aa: CASIGVPFNEKLFF
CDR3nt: TGTGCCAGCATAGGAGTACCATTTAATGAAAAACTGTTTTTT

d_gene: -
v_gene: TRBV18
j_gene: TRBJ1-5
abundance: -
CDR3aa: CASSPVGEGNQPQHF
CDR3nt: TGTGCCAGCTCACCTGTCGGTGAGGGCAATCAGCCCCAGCATTTT

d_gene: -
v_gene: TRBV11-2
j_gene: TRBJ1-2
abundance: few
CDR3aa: CASSLGHTYGYTF
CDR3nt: TGTGCCAGCAGCTTAGGTCACACCTATGGCTACACCTTC

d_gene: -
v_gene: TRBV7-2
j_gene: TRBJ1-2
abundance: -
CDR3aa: CASSLWTGYGYTF
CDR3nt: TGTGCCAGCAGCTTATGGACGGGCTATGGCTACACCTTC

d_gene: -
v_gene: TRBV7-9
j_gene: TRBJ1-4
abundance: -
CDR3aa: CASSLGTGLILEKLFF
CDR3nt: TGTGCCAGCAGCTTAGGGACGGGACTGATTCTTGAAAAACTGTTTTTT

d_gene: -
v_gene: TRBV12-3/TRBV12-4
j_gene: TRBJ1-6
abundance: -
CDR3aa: CASSLNRVSPLHF
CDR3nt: TGTGCCAGCAGTTTAAACAGGGTCTCACCCCTCCACTTT

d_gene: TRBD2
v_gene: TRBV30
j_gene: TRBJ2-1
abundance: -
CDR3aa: CAWTLGLAGGGEQFF
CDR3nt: TGTGCCTGGACCCTGGGACTAGCGGGAGGGGGTGAGCAGTTCTTC

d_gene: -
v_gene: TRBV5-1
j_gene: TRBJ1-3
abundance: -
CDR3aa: CASSWTESSGNTIYF
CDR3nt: TGCGCCAGCAGCTGGACGGAGAGCTCTGGAAACACCATATATTTT

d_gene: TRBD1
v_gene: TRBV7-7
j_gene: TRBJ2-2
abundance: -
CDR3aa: CASSLGTGTSGELFF
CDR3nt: TGTGCTAGCAGCTTGGGGACAGGGACTTCCGGGGAGCTGTTTTTT

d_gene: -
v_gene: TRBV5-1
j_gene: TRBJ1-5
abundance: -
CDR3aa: CASSLNGQSNQPQHF
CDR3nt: TGCGCCAGCAGCTTAAATGGACAGTCTAATCAGCCCCAGCATTTT

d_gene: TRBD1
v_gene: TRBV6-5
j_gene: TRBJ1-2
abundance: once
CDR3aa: CASSYSLGQSARYTF
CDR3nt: TGTGCCAGCAGTTACTCGTTGGGACAGTCGGCGCGCTACACCTTC

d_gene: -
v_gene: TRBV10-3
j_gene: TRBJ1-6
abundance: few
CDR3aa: CAIRDRFGSSPLHF
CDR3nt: TGTGCCATCAGAGACAGGTTTGGGAGTTCACCCCTCCACTTT

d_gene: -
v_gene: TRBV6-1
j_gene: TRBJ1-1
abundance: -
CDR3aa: CASSEFGGVTEAFF
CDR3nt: TGTGCCAGCAGTGAATTCGGGGGCGTCACTGAAGCTTTCTTT

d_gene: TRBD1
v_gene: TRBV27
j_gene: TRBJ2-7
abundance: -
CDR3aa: CASSPTGPYEQYF
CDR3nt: TGTGCCAGCAGTCCGACAGGGCCCTACGAGCAGTACTTC

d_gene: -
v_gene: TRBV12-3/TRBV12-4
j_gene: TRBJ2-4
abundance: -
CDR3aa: CASSLDRIQYF
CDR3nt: TGTGCCAGCAGTTTAGACAGAATTCAGTACTTC

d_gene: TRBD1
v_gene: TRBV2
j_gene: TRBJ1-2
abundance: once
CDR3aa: CASKYTGDGYTF
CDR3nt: TGTGCCAGCAAATATACAGGGGATGGCTACACCTTC